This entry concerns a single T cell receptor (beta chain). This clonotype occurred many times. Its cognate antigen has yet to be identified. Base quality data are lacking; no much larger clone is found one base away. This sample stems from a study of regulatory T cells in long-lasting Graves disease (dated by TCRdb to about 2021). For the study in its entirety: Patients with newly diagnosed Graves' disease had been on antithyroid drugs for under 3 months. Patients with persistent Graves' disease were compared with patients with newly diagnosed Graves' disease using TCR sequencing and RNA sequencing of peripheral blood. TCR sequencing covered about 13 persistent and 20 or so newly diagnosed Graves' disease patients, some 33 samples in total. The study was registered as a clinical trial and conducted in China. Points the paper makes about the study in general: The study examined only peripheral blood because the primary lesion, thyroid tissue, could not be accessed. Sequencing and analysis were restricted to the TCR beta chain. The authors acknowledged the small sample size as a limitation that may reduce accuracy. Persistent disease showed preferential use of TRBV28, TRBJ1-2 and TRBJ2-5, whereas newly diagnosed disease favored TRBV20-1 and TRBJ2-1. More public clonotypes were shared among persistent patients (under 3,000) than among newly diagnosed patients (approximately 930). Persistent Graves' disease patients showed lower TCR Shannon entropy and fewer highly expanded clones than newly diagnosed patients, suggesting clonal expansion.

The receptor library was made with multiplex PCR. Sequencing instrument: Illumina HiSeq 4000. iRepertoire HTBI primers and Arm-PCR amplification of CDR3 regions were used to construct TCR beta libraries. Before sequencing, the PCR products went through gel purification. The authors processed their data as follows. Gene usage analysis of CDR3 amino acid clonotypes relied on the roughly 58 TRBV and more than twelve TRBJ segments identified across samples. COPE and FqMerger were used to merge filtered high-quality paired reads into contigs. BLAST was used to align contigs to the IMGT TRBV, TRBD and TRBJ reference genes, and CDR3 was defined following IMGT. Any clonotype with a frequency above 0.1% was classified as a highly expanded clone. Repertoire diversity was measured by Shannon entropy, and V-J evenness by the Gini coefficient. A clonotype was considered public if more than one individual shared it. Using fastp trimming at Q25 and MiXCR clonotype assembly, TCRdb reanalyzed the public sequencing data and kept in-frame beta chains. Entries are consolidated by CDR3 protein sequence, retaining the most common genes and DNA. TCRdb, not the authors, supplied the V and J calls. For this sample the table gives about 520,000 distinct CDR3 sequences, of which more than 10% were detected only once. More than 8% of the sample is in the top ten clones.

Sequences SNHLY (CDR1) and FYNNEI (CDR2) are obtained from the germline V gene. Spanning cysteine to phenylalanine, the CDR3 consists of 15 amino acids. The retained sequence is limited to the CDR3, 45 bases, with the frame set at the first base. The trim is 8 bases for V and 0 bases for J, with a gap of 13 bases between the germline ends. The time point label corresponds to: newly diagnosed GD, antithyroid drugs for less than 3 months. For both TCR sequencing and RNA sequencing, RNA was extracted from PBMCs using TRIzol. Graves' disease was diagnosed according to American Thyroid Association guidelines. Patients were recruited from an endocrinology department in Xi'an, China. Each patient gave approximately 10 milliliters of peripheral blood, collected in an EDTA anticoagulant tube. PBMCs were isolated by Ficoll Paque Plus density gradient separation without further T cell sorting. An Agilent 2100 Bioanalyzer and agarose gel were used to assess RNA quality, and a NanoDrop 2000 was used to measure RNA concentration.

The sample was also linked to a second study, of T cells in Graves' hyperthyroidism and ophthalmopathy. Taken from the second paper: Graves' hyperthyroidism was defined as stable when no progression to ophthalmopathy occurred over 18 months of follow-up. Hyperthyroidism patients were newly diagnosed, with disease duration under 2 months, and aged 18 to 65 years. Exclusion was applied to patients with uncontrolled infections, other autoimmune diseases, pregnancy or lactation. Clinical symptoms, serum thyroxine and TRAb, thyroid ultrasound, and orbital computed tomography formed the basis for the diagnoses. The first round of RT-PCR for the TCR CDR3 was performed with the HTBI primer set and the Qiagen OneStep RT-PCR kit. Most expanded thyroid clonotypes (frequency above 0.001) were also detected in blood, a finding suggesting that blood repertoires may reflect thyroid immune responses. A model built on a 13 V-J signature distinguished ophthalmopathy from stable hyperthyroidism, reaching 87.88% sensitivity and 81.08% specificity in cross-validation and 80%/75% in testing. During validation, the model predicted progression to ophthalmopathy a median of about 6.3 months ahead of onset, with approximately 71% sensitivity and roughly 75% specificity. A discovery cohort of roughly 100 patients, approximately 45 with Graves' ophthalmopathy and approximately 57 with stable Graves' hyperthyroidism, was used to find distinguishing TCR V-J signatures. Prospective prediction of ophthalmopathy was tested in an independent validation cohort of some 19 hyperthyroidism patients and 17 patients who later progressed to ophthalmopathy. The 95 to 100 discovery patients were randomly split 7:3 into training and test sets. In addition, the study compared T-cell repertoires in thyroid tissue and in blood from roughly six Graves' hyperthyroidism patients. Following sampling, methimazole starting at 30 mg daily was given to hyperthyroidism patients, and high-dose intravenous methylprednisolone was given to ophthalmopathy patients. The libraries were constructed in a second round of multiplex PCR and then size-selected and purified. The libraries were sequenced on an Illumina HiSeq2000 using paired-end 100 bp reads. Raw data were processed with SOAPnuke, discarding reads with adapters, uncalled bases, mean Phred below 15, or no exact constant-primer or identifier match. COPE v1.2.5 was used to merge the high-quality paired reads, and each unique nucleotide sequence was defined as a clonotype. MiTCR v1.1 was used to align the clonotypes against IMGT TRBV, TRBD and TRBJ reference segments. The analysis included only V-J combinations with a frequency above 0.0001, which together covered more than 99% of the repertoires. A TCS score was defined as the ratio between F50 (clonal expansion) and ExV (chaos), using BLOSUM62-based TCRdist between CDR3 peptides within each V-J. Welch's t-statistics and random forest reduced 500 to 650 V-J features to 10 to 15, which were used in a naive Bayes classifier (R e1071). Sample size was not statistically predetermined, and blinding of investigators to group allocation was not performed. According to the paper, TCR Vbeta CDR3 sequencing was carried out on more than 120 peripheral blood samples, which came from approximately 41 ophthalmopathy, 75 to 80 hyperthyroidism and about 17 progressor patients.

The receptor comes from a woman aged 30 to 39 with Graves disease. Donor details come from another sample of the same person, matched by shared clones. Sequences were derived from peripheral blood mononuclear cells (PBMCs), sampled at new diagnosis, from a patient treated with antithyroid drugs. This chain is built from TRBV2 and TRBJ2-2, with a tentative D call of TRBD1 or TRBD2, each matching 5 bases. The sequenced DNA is TGTGCCAGCCATAAGGGACCATCGAACACCGGGGAGCTGTTTTTT. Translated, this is CASHKGPSNTGELFF.